Reported below is one T cell receptor beta chain. Its antigen is not known. There are 13 residues in the CDR3. V was pared by 5 bases and J by 5 bases, with 13 bases between. Germline CDR1 SGHNT, CDR2 YENEEA. TCRdb's copy holds only in-frame clones and misses some; the assay was immunoSEQ multiplex PCR. The table records approximately 74,000 clones, roughly 84% of them present only once. This record belongs to a study of OX40 agonist ivuxolimab in advanced cancers. Across the study: Intravenous ivuxolimab at 0.01 to 10 mg/kg was given to patients every 2 weeks. Three patients showed partial responses: one hepatocellular carcinoma and two cutaneous melanoma cases. Males comprised over 80% of the group, whose mean age was roughly 64 years (range 23 to 79).

Study results and limitations: The mean number of expanded clones was higher in CD8+ T cells than in CD4+.

The chain carries TRBV11-3 and TRBJ2-7; tentatively, D is TRBD1 (6 bases). The sequence derives from an adult with an advanced solid tumor such as melanoma, head and neck, liver or kidney cancer. The starting material was CD4+ or CD8+ T cells sorted from blood, obtained in a trial of the OX40 agonist ivuxolimab. The CDR3 region has the DNA TGTGCCAGCAGCCCCCACAGACAGGACGAGCAGTACTTC. It codes for CASSPHRQDEQYF.